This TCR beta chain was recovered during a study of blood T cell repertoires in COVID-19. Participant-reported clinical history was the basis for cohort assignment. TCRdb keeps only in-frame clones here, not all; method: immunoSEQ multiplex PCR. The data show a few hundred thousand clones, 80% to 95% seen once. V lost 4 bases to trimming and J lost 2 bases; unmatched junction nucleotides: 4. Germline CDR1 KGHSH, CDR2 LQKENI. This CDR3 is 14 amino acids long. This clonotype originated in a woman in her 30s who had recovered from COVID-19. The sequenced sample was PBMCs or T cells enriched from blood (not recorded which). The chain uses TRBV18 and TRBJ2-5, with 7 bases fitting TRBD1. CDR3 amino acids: CASSLRTGQETQYF. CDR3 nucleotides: TGTGCCAGCTCACTGAGGACAGGTCAAGAGACCCAGTACTTC.